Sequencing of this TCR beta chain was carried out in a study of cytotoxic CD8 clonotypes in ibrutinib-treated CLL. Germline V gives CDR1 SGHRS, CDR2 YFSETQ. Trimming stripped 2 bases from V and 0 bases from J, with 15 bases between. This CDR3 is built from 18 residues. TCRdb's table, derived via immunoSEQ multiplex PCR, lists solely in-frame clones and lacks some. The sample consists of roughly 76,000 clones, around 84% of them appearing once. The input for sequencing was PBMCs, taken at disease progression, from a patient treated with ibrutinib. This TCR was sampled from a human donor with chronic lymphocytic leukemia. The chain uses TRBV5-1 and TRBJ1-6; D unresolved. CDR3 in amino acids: CASSFGPTSSSYNSPLHF. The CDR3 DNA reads TGCGCCAGCAGCTTCGGGCCGACCTCGAGCTCCTATAATTCACCCCTCCACTTT.